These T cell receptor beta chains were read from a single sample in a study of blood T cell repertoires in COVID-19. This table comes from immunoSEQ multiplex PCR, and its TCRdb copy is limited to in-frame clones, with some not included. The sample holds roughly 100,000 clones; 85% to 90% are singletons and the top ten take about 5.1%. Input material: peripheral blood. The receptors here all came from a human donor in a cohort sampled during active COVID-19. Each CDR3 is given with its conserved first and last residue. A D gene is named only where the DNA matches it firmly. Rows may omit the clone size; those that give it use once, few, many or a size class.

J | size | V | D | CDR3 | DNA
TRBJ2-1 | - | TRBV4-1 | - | CASSQDRSSGVMREQFF | TGCGCCAGCAGCCAAGATAGGTCGTCAGGGGTCATGCGCGAGCAGTTCTTC
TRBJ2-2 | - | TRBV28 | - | CASSLLWGQGTGELFF | TGTGCCAGCAGTTTACTATGGGGACAAGGCACCGGGGAGCTGTTTTTT
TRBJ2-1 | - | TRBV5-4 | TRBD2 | CASSPVVASGSPYEQFF | TGTGCCAGCAGCCCCGTGGTAGCTAGCGGGAGCCCGTATGAGCAGTTCTTC
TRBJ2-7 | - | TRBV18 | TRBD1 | CASSLGTDYEQYF | TGTGCCAGCTCACTGGGGACAGACTACGAGCAGTACTTC
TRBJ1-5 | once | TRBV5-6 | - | CASSPVGLPPQHF | TGTGCCAGCAGCCCCGTGGGACTGCCGCCCCAGCATTTT
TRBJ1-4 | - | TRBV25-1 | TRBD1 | CASSTRGQGFEKLFF | TGTGCCAGCAGTACCCGAGGACAGGGGTTTGAAAAACTGTTTTTT
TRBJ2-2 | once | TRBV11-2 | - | CASSTRGLKRTGELFF | TGTGCCAGCAGCACGCGCGGGCTCAAGCGCACCGGGGAGCTGTTTTTT
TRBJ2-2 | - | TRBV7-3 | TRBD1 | CASSPGGQGHGELFF | TGTGCCAGCAGCCCTGGAGGACAGGGACACGGGGAGCTGTTTTTT
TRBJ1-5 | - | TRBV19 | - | CASKDYNQPQHF | TGTGCCAGTAAGGACTACAATCAGCCCCAGCATTTT
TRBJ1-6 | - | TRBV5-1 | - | CASSPRGPNSPLHF | TGCGCCAGCAGCCCCAGGGGACCTAATTCACCCCTCCACTTT
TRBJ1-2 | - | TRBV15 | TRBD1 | CATSRRVTGDGYTF | TGTGCCACCAGCCGTAGAGTGACAGGGGATGGCTACACCTTC
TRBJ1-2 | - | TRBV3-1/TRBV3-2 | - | CASSQTQGSGYGYTF | TGTGCCAGCAGCCAGACCCAGGGGTCGGGCTATGGCTACACCTTC
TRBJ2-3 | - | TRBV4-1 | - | CASSHIRDTQYF | TGCGCCAGCAGCCACATTCGGGATACGCAGTATTTT
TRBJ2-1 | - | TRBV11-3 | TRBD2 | CASSPDFVAGGHNEQFF | TGTGCCAGCAGCCCAGATTTTGTAGCGGGGGGGCACAATGAGCAGTTCTTC
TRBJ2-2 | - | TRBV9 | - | CASTRDGELFF | TGTGCCAGCACCAGGGACGGGGAGCTGTTTTTT
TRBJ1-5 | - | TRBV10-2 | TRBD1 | CASSEGTVSNQPQHF | TGCGCCAGCAGTGAGGGGACAGTGAGCAATCAGCCCCAGCATTTT
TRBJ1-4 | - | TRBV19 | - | CASSLRSQGATNEKLFF | TGTGCCAGTAGTCTGAGGTCGCAAGGTGCAACTAATGAAAAACTGTTTTTT